Listed below are T cell receptor beta chains from one sample, sequenced in a study of T cells in Graves' hyperthyroidism and ophthalmopathy. TCRdb reprocessed the multiplex PCR reads with MiXCR, giving one entry per CDR3 protein. The table has about 520,000 distinct CDR3 sequences, approximately 25% seen once; the top ten hold about 11%. Source material: blood. The receptors originated from a woman aged 25 to 45 with Graves' ophthalmopathy. Each CDR3 is given with its conserved first and last residue. The D gene is left open where the match is weak. For some rows the clone size is stated as once, few or many, or as a class when expanded; others skip it.

j_call d_call v_call clone_size cdr3_aa cdr3_nt
TRBJ1-1 TRBD1 TRBV28 many CASSRTSDRGRRAFF TGTGCCAGCAGCCGTACGAGCGACAGGGGGCGGCGAGCTTTCTTT
TRBJ1-2 - TRBV28 many CASRGMGTNYGYTF TGTGCCAGCAGGGGTATGGGGACAAACTATGGCTACACCTTC
TRBJ1-1 - TRBV11-2 many CASSLVSSQLNTEAFF TGTGCCAGCAGCTTAGTTTCGTCGCAGCTGAACACTGAAGCTTTCTTT
TRBJ1-1 - TRBV12-3/TRBV12-4 - CASSFGSMNTEAFF TGTGCCAGCAGTTTCGGTTCCATGAACACTGAAGCTTTCTTT
TRBJ1-6 TRBD1 TRBV6-5 many CASSYLGQGNSPLHF TGTGCCAGCAGTTACTTGGGACAGGGGAATTCACCCCTCCACTTT
TRBJ2-5 - TRBV30 many CAWSVQNQETQYF TGTGCCTGGAGTGTACAGAACCAAGAGACCCAGTACTTC
TRBJ2-7 TRBD1 TRBV20-1 many CSVGQGLDEQYF TGCAGTGTGGGACAGGGGCTTGACGAGCAGTACTTC
TRBJ1-2 - TRBV11-2 many CASSLESAGPSGYTF TGTGCCAGCAGCTTAGAATCTGCAGGCCCCTCTGGCTACACCTTC
TRBJ1-5 TRBD1 TRBV7-8 few CASSSDRISNQPQHF TGTGCCAGCAGCTCGGACAGGATTAGCAATCAGCCCCAGCATTTT
TRBJ2-2 - TRBV2 few CASRGVDLVGELVF TGTGCCAGCAGGGGAGTGGATTTAGTCGGGGAGCTGGTTTTT
TRBJ2-2 TRBD2 TRBV5-1 few CASSFKIQRGNTGELFF TGCGCCAGCAGCTTCAAAATCCAGCGGGGGAACACCGGGGAGCTGTTTTTT
TRBJ2-2 - TRBV28 many CASSFAGTGELFF TGTGCCAGCAGTTTCGCGGGGACCGGGGAGCTGTTTTTT
TRBJ1-5 TRBD1 TRBV6-5 many CASRWDRVRDNQPQHF TGTGCCAGCAGATGGGACAGGGTAAGGGACAATCAGCCCCAGCATTTT
TRBJ1-2 TRBD1 TRBV7-2 - CASSLFSGQGSGYTF TGTGCCAGCAGCTTATTTTCGGGACAGGGGAGTGGCTACACCTTC
TRBJ1-2 - TRBV6-1 once CASRPQGNYGYSF TGTGCCAGCAGGCCACAGGGCAACTATGGCTACAGCTTC
TRBJ1-1 - TRBV20-1 few CSARTSSQGRTEAFF TGCAGTGCTAGGACGTCGTCTCAGGGGCGGACTGAAGCTTTCTTT
TRBJ2-5 TRBD2 TRBV7-9 many CASSQGTSGAKETQYF TGTGCCAGCAGCCAAGGGACTAGCGGGGCCAAGGAGACCCAGTACTTC
TRBJ2-1 - TRBV11-2 - CASSLFRRGNNEQFF TGTGCCAGCAGCTTATTCCGGCGGGGAAACAATGAGCAGTTCTTC
TRBJ1-5 - TRBV28 - CASSWAENQPQHF TGTGCCAGCAGTTGGGCCGAAAATCAGCCCCAGCATTTT
TRBJ1-2 TRBD1 TRBV12-3/TRBV12-4 many CASRPGGGYGYTF TGTGCCAGCAGACCAGGGGGCGGCTATGGCTACACCTTC
TRBJ1-1 - TRBV6-2/TRBV6-3 few CASSGPGQKNTEAFF TGTGCCAGCAGTGGACCGGGACAAAAGAACACTGAAGCTTTCTTT
TRBJ1-2 TRBD1 TRBV6-1 many CASSRRGQGYGYTF TGTGCCAGCAGTCGCAGGGGGCAAGGCTATGGCTACACCTTC
TRBJ2-7 TRBD1 TRBV29-1 many CSATGLRDEQYF TGCAGCGCGACAGGGTTGAGGGACGAGCAGTACTTC
TRBJ1-5 - TRBV6-5 many CASSPHRRVAGNQPQHF TGTGCCAGCAGTCCCCACCGGAGGGTGGCGGGCAATCAGCCCCAGCATTTT
TRBJ2-7 TRBD1 TRBV12-3/TRBV12-4 - CASSFLGTGEYEQYF TGTGCCAGCAGTTTTTTGGGGACAGGAGAATACGAGCAGTACTTC
TRBJ2-7 TRBD1 TRBV7-2 - CASSGSGTGGGEQYF TGTGCCAGCAGCGGGTCCGGGACAGGGGGCGGCGAGCAGTACTTC
TRBJ1-1 - TRBV5-6 many CASSSRSGGRSEAFF TGTGCCAGCAGCTCCCGGTCCGGGGGTAGGTCTGAAGCTTTCTTT
TRBJ2-7 TRBD2 TRBV7-3 many CASSPPSSGDSYEQYF TGTGCCAGCAGCCCCCCGAGTAGCGGGGACTCCTACGAGCAGTACTTC
TRBJ1-1 TRBD1 TRBV10-3 many CAIQGTGKTEAFF TGTGCCATCCAAGGGACAGGGAAGACTGAAGCTTTCTTT
TRBJ1-5 - TRBV6-5 many CASSLIGFQPQHF TGTGCCAGCAGTTTGATCGGATTCCAGCCCCAGCATTTT
TRBJ2-2 - TRBV6-2/TRBV6-3 - CASRPDSAGELFF TGTGCCAGCAGACCGGACAGCGCCGGGGAGCTGTTTTTT
TRBJ1-1 - TRBV28 - CASSFKGGTEAFF TGTGCCAGCAGTTTTAAGGGGGGCACTGAAGCTTTCTTT
TRBJ1-2 - TRBV24-1 - CATSDPDKVRHRVF TGTGCCACCAGTGATCCAGACAAGGTACGGCACAGAGTCTTC
TRBJ1-1 - TRBV7-3 few CASSLTGRENTEAFF TGTGCCAGCAGCTTAACTGGCAGGGAGAACACTGAAGCTTTCTTT
TRBJ1-3 - TRBV30 many CAWIVGNTIYF TGTGCCTGGATCGTTGGAAACACCATATATTTT
TRBJ2-7 - TRBV2 many CASSDPNYPGEQYF TGTGCCAGCAGTGACCCTAATTACCCGGGCGAGCAGTACTTC
TRBJ1-1 - TRBV7-9 many CASSLSGLDPEAFF TGTGCCAGCAGTTTGTCAGGGCTAGACCCTGAAGCTTTCTTT
TRBJ1-1 TRBD1 TRBV7-2 many CASSLDRGPTEAFF TGTGCCAGCAGCTTGGACAGGGGGCCAACTGAAGCTTTCTTT
TRBJ2-2 - TRBV7-3 many CASSSDDLANTGELFF TGTGCCAGCAGTTCGGACGACTTGGCGAACACCGGGGAGCTGTTTTTT